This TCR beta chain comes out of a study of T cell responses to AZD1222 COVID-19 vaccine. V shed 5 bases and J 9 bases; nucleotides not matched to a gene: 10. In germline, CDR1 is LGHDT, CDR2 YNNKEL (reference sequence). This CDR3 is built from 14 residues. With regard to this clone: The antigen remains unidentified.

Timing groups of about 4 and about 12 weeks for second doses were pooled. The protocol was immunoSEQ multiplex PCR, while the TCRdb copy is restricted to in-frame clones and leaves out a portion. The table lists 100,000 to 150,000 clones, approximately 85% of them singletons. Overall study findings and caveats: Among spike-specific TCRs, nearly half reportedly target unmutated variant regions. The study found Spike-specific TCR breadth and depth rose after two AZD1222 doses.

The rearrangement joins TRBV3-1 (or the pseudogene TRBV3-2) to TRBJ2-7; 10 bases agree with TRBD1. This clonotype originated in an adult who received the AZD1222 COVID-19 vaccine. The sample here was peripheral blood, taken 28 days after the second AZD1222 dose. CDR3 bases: TGTGCCAGCAGCTCCGGGACAGGGGTGATTCCGCAGTACTTC. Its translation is CASSSGTGVIPQYF.